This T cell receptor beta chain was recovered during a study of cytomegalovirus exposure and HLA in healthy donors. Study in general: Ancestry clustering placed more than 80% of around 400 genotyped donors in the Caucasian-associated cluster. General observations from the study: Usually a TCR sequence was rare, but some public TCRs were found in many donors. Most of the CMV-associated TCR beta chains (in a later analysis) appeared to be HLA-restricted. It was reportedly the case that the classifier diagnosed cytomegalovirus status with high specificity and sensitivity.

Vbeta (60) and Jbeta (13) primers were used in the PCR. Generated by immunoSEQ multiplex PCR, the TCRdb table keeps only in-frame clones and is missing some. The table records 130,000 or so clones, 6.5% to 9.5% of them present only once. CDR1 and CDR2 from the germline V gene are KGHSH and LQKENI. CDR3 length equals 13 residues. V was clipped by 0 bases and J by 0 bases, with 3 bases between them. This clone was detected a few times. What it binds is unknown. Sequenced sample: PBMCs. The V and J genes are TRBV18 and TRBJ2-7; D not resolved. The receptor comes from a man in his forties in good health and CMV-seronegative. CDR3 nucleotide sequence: TGTGCCAGCTCACCACCTCTCTCCTACGAGCAGTACTTC. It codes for CASSPPLSYEQYF.